This record looks at one T cell receptor (beta chain) sequence and its context. Its cognate antigen is unknown. This specimen belongs to a study of cytomegalovirus exposure and HLA in healthy donors. Study conclusions and caveats: Later analysis showed TCR association rates varying by HLA locus, highest for DRB1 and lowest for HLA-C. Analysis was carried out at a later point, and it linked a missense DCLRE1C variant to TCR beta V- and J-gene trimming.

The V and J ends lost 0 bases and 4 bases, in that order; junction bases with no gene match: 4. The CDR3 extends over 15 amino acids. CDR1 SGDLS and CDR2 YYNGEE come from the germline V gene. Primers: 60 Vbeta forward and 13 Jbeta reverse. Clones were read by immunoSEQ multiplex PCR, and TCRdb kept only the in-frame ones, dropping some. The data contain roughly 200,000 clones, 80% to 85% of them seen just once; the ten biggest clones take up roughly 0.71%. Sequenced: PBMCs. This clonotype was sampled from a boy younger than 10 in good health and CMV-seronegative. The V and J genes are TRBV9 and TRBJ2-7, with TRBD2 matching over 10 bases. CDR3: CASSVGLAGVYEQYF. The CDR3 nucleotides are TGTGCCAGCAGCGTAGGGCTAGCGGGAGTGTACGAGCAGTACTTC.